A single sample gave rise to the 14 T cell receptor beta chains below, sequenced in a study of immune cell composition in non-small cell lung cancer. Libraries were prepared by immunoSEQ multiplex PCR; TCRdb keeps only in-frame clonotypes and omits some of them. The repertoire holds over 9,500 clones, with about 60% as singletons. The sequenced material came from lung tumor tissue. All receptors derive from a human donor with non-small cell lung cancer.

J is TRBJ2-7 and V is TRBV13; TRBD2 matches 8 bases. Looked up from germline, CDR1 is PRHDT and CDR2 is FYEKMQ (reference sequence). V lost 5 bases to trimming and J lost 3 bases; unmatched junction nucleotides: 9. There are 15 residues in the CDR3. CDR3 sequence (DNA): TGTGCCAGCAGCCCCCCCGGGGGGGAGGGCTACGAGCAGTACTTC. Translated, it gives CASSPPGGEGYEQYF.

This chain uses TRBV7-2 with TRBJ2-3; TRBD2 is a possible D gene (6 bases). Trimming pared 3 bases from V and 4 bases from J, leaving 14 bases between. Germline assignment: CDR1 SGHTA and CDR2 FQGNSA. This CDR3 region has 15 residues. The CDR3: CASSLVSGSADTQYF. The CDR3 DNA reads TGTGCCAGCAGCTTGGTGTCCGGGAGTGCAGATACGCAGTATTTT.

This clone was seen more than once but under ten times. V gene TRBV28 combines with J gene TRBJ2-5; D ambiguous. Per germline, CDR1 MDHEN and CDR2 SYDVKM. The ends were cut back, 8 bases at V and 0 bases at J, with 10 bases in the middle. The CDR3 runs to 13 residues. The CDR3 nucleotides are TGTGCCAGCTGCAGGCTTAACCAAGAGACCCAGTACTTC. Residues: CASCRLNQETQYF.

This clone was observed a few times. The V and J genes are TRBV7-2 and TRBJ2-7; 8 nucleotides agree with TRBD2. This CDR3 comprises 15 residues. Germline V CDR1 and CDR2: SGHTA, FQGNSA. V lost 3 bases, J lost 3 bases, and 7 bases stayed unmatched. The CDR3 nucleotides read TGTGCCAGCAGCTTTGGGGGGAGCGGGAGCTACGAGCAGTACTTC. Translating gives CASSFGGSGSYEQYF.

This clone was seen only once. This chain connects TRBV5-4 to TRBJ2-7; 12 bases are a match to TRBD2. Germline assignment: CDR1 SGHNT and CDR2 YYREEE (reference sequence). The junction had 3 bases not matched to a gene; V was cut back by 3 bases and J by 2 bases. This CDR3 spans 15 amino acids. Here the CDR3 reads CASSSGLAGAYEQYF. CDR3 DNA sequence: TGTGCCAGCAGCTCGGGACTAGCGGGCGCCTACGAGCAGTACTTC.

CDR3 coding DNA: TGTGCCAGCAGCTCAGGCAGGGTTAGCACAGATACGCAGTATTTT. Protein product: CASSSGRVSTDTQYF. The chain recombines TRBV5-4 with TRBJ2-3; D is possibly TRBD1 (5 bases). Trimming removed 3 bases at V and 0 bases at J, with 11 bases between. Germline CDR1 reads SGHNT; CDR2 reads YYREEE (reference sequence). The CDR3 length is 15 residues. The full variable domain, its missing parts supplied by reference TRBV5-4 and TRBJ2-3, is ETGVTQSPTHLIKTRGQQVTLRCSSQSGHNTVSWYQQALGQGPQFIFQYYREEENGRGNFPPRFSGLQFPNYSSELNVNALELDDSALYLCASSSGRVSTDTQYFGPGTRLTVL.

The chain is built from TRBV7-2 and TRBJ2-1; D might be TRBD1 (6 bases). Per the germline V gene, CDR1 is SGHTA and CDR2 is FQGNSA. The CDR3 extends over 13 amino acids. Trimming shortened V by 5 bases and J by 3 bases, and 8 bases separated the two germline ends. The DNA of the CDR3 is TGTGCCAGCAGCCGACAGGACTACAATGAGCAGTTCTTC. It encodes CASSRQDYNEQFF.

This chain uses TRBV10-3 with TRBJ2-6, with TRBD1 as a possible D gene (5 bases). Germline loops: CDR1 ENHRY, CDR2 SYGVKD. V lost 7 bases and J 0 bases, leaving 25 bases between the germline ends. CDR3 length: 20 residues. DNA for the CDR3: TGTGCCATCACACGCTACGCTCCAGGGTCGTCAAGCTCTGGGGCCAACGTCCTGACTTTC. Its protein is CAITRYAPGSSSSGANVLTF.

The chain is built from TRBV28 and TRBJ2-1; 9 positions match TRBD2. Trimming at V came to 5 bases and at J to 10 bases, leaving 12 bases not matched to a gene. The CDR3 has 15 amino acids. CDR1 is MDHEN, CDR2 SYDVKM, per germline. The CDR3 bases are TGTGCCAGCAGTCCCGAAAGTGTTAGCGGGAGAGAGCAGTTCTTC. This sequence encodes CASSPESVSGREQFF.

This clone has just a few counts. The rearrangement uses TRBV5-4 and TRBJ2-7; 8 bases align to TRBD2. Trimming cost V 3 bases and J 2 bases; bases outside gene matches: 4. The CDR3 totals 14 residues. Germline V gene sequence: CDR1 SGHNT, CDR2 YYREEE (reference sequence). The CDR3 is CASSSGTRAYEQYF. The CDR3 bases are TGTGCCAGCAGCTCCGGGACTAGAGCCTACGAGCAGTACTTC.

This sequence joins TRBV11-3 and TRBJ1-5, with 11 positions matching TRBD1. The CDR3 has 15 residues. The V gene end was trimmed by 4 bases and the J gene end by 7 bases; junction bases not matched to a gene: 6. The germline gives CDR1 SGHNT, CDR2 YENEEA. The CDR3 reads CASSSGTGGTQPQHF. DNA for the CDR3: TGTGCCAGCAGCTCCGGGACAGGGGGAACCCAGCCCCAGCATTTT. Full variable domain (outside the CDR3, taken from reference TRBV11-3 and TRBJ1-5): EAGVVQSPRYKIIEKKQPVAFWCNPISGHNTLYWYLQNLGQGPELLIRYENEEAVDDSQLPKDRFSAERLKGVDSTLKIQPAELGDSAVYLCASSSGTGGTQPQHFGDGTRLSIL.

This chain uses TRBV29-1 with TRBJ2-1, with 7 bases that match TRBD1. The CDR3 runs to 14 residues. CDR1 is SQVTM, CDR2 ANQGSEA, per germline. V was clipped by 6 bases and J by 7 bases; unmatched bases: 12. CDR3 DNA: TGCAGCGTGACACTCGACAGGGCCCGAAATGAGCAGTTCTTC. This sequence encodes CSVTLDRARNEQFF.

V and J are TRBV28 and TRBJ1-3; 9 bases map to TRBD1. The ends lost 5 bases at V and 1 base at J; junction bases unmatched: 12. Germline V gene lookup returns CDR1 MDHEN and CDR2 SYDVKM. CDR3 length: 18 amino acids. CDR3 protein: CASSKRDRVIRSGNTIYF. The CDR3 DNA sequence: TGTGCCAGCAGTAAGCGGGACAGGGTAATACGTTCTGGAAACACCATATATTTT.

This clone turned up a few times. V gene TRBV5-3 combines with J gene TRBJ2-7, with 7 bases matching TRBD1. TRBV5-3 is recorded as an ORF, its role being uncertain. The CDR3 contains 13 residues. Losses at the gene ends were 4 bases for V and 6 bases for J; bases not matched to a gene: 7. In nucleotides, the CDR3 is TGTGCCAGAAGCCCCGACAGGGCCCTCGAGCAGTACTTC. Translation: CARSPDRALEQYF.